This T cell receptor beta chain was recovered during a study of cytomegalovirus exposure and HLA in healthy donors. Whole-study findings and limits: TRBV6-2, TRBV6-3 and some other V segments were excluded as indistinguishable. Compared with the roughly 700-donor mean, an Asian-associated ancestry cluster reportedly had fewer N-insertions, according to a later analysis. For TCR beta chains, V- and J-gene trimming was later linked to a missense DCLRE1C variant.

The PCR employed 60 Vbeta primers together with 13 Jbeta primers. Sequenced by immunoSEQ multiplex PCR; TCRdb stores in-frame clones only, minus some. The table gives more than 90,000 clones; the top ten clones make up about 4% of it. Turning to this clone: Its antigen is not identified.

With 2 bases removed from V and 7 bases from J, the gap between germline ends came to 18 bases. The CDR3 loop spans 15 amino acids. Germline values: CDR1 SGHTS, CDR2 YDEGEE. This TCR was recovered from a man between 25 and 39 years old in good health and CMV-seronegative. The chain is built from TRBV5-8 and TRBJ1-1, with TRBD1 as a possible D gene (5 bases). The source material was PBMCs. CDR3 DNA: TGTGCCAGCAGCTTCACACGTCAATCAGGGCATGAAGCTTTCTTT. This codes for CASSFTRQSGHEAFF.